The rows below give T cell receptor beta chains drawn from one sample of a study of CD8 T cells in ankylosing spondylitis. TCRdb reprocessed the 5' RACE reads via MiXCR and lists one record per CDR3 protein. Altogether about 220,000 distinct CDR3 sequences are present, approximately 7.4% being singletons, with the ten largest covering 14%. Material: blood, either unsorted or a sorted T cell fraction (not recorded which). These receptors all come from a male donor with ankylosing spondylitis. Each CDR3 is given with its conserved first and last residue.

V,CDR3
TRBV20-1,CSALDYGYTF
TRBV11-3,CASSLGPPRGNTEAFF
TRBV5-6,CASSLWGAYEQYF
TRBV27,CASSFGGDTQYF
TRBV11-3,CASSLDWNRANEQFF
TRBV5-6,CASSPGQGSNEQFF
TRBV27,CASSLLDRSYEQYF
TRBV20-1,CSARSWGDEKLFF
TRBV28,CASSYPGLTYEQYF
TRBV9,CASSLLGSSYEQYF
TRBV6-1,CASGGPRNEQFF
TRBV7-2,CASSPLGTPSYEQYF
TRBV21-1,CASTPGTGSMNTEAFF